This TCR beta chain stems from a study of metastatic and nonmetastatic thyroid tumors. Study-level information: Patients with malignant and benign thyroid disease provided blood and tumor or nodule tissue, whose repertoires were compared.

The V and J ends lost 4 bases and 4 bases respectively, with 14 bases between them. CDR3 size: 15 residues. From germline, CDR1 is SGHRS and CDR2 YFSETQ. This clone was counted at least ten times. The target antigen is unknown. The study's findings and limits: It was reportedly found that TCR beta diversity was significantly higher in malignant thyroid tumors than in benign nodules, a difference seen in both blood and tumor samples.

TCRdb reanalyzed the PCR reads with MiXCR. The table lists approximately 7,800 clones, around 30% of them singletons. Treatment of any kind had been given to no patient before thyroid surgery. The receptor was isolated from a female donor with papillary thyroid cancer or a benign thyroid nodule (not recorded which). Some clones in this sample may be carry-over from other donors' samples. This chain links TRBV5-1 with TRBJ1-4, with a weak D call TRBD1 (5 bases). The sequenced sample consisted of adjacent normal tissue. The CDR3 DNA sequence: TGCGCCAGCAGCGTAGAGGGGACTGATAATGAAAAACTGTTTTTT. Protein: CASSVEGTDNEKLFF.